This TCR beta chain was sequenced during a study of human T cells and chemical hapten exposure. Stated time point: patch test 2, 6 weeks after DPC sensitization. Treatment specified: therapeutic diphenylcyclopropenone sensitization with weekly scalp DPC. Each CDR3 protein gets one entry after TCRdb re-called the RACE reads with MiXCR. Of about 43,000 distinct CDR3 sequences listed, 3% to 3.5% are singletons. The CDR3 runs to 16 residues. Germline CDR1 is GTSNPN and CDR2 is SVGIG (reference sequence). Trimming pared 2 bases from V and 0 bases from J, leaving 11 bases between. The receptor's source is a man between 35 and 55 years old with alopecia areata. Some clones in this sample may be carry-over from other donors' samples. The rearrangement links TRBV30 to TRBJ1-6; no definite D call. The sample consisted of whole blood, taken in connection with sensitization to the hapten diphenylcyclopropenone (DPC). CDR3 sequence reads: CAWSFSESSYNSPLHF. The CDR3 nucleotides read TGTGCCTGGAGTTTCTCGGAGAGCTCCTATAATTCACCCCTCCACTTT.